This entry lists 4 T cell receptor beta chains sequenced from one sample in a study of OX40 agonist ivuxolimab in advanced cancers. The data were produced by immunoSEQ multiplex PCR, yet TCRdb's version contains in-frame clones alone and is incomplete. The sample holds roughly 72,000 clones; 89% are singletons and the top ten take 10% to 12%. The material sequenced was CD4+ or CD8+ T cells sorted from blood, taken in a trial of the OX40 agonist ivuxolimab. The receptor set was obtained from an adult with an advanced solid tumor such as melanoma, head and neck, liver or kidney cancer.

This chain uses TRBV11-3 with TRBJ2-3, with 11 bases identical to TRBD2. This CDR3 spans 14 amino acids. Germline values: CDR1 SGHNT, CDR2 YENEEA. J gave up 6 bases and V 5 bases, and 4 bases lay outside the gene matches. The CDR3 DNA reads as TGTGCCAGCAGCCAGGGGACTAGCGGCGATACGCAGTATTTT. Protein sequence: CASSQGTSGDTQYF.

The rearrangement links TRBV28 to TRBJ1-1, with unresolved D. The CDR3 contains 18 residues. CDR1 and CDR2 from the germline V gene are MDHEN and SYDVKM. Trimming shortened V by 3 bases and J by 2 bases, and 22 bases separated the two germline ends. This CDR3 reads CASSFDVGLDTINTEAFF. DNA for the CDR3: TGTGCCAGCAGTTTCGACGTAGGTCTCGACACGATTAACACTGAAGCTTTCTTT.

The rearrangement links TRBV7-9 to TRBJ2-1, with 9 positions matching TRBD1. The CDR3 loop spans 16 amino acids. V dropped 5 bases and J dropped 3; count of bases not matched to a gene: 8. The germline V gene encodes CDR1 SEHNR and CDR2 FQNEAQ (reference sequence). The CDR3 DNA is TGTGCCAGCAGCCCTCTACAGGGGGCTGACTACAATGAGCAGTTCTTC. It translates to CASSPLQGADYNEQFF.

The chain recombines TRBV7-2 with TRBJ2-7; D remains ambiguous. CDR1 and CDR2 (germline): SGHTA, FQGNSA. This CDR3 is built from 13 residues. V lost 5 bases and J lost 3, with 11 bases in between. CDR3 residues: CASSPFRDYEQYF. The CDR3 nucleotides are TGTGCCAGCAGCCCTTTTCGCGACTACGAGCAGTACTTC.